This TCR beta chain was documented in a study of blood T cell repertoires in COVID-19. For the study at large: COVID-19 samples, acute and convalescent, were from the United States, Italy and Spain. In each case, the material was cDNA or gDNA derived from T cells, B-cell-depleted T cells, or PBMCs.

This clone showed up just a few times. Authors' analysis steps: Amplifying reference gene primers gave estimates of nucleated cell counts. The repertoire was sequenced with immunoSEQ multiplex PCR; TCRdb's copy has only in-frame clones and lacks some. D and trimming were read from the DNA, whereas the V and J calls and clone size are those reported in that table. The sample includes more than 95,000 clones, 81% seen only once; the top ten take 4.1%. V shed 5 bases and J shed 5 bases, with 15 bases lying between them. The CDR3 spans 14 residues. Germline CDR1 MNHEY, CDR2 SVGEGT. The J gene is TRBJ1-1, the V gene TRBV6-2 or TRBV6-3; unclear D gene. Sequencing input: peripheral blood. The clonotype comes from a man aged 55-75 years with acute or convalescent COVID-19. CDR3 in DNA: TGTGCCAGCAGTCCCCGGAGGACGGATACTGAAGCTTTCTTT. It translates to CASSPRRTDTEAFF.